Sequencing of this T cell receptor (beta chain) was carried out in a study of cytomegalovirus exposure and HLA in healthy donors. Overall study findings and caveats: Cytomegalovirus status was reportedly diagnosed by the classifier with high sensitivity and specificity.

About this clone: No antigen is known for it.

The PCR ran on 60 Vbeta and 13 Jbeta primers. Assay: immunoSEQ multiplex PCR; the TCRdb copy retains only in-frame clones and omits some. The sample consists of 140,000 to 150,000 clones, around three quarters of them appearing once. The CDR3 covers 13 residues. Germline V gene data show CDR1 as MDHEN and CDR2 as SYDVKM. The ends were cut back, 6 bases at V and 7 bases at J, with 13 bases in the middle. Healthy donors of bone marrow made up the group. The V gene is TRBV28, the J gene TRBJ1-5, with a tentative D call TRBD1 (6 bases). The material sequenced was PBMCs. The receptor was isolated from a man aged 35 to 55 in good health and CMV-seropositive. CDR3 DNA: TGTGCCAGCAGGCTCCAGGGGTGGCAGCCCCAGCATTTT. It is translated as CASRLQGWQPQHF.